The sequence of this TCR beta chain was determined in a study of CD8 T cells in ankylosing spondylitis. Study-level points and caveats: Relatively rare in peripheral blood, disease-linked clones were also CD8+. Disease-linked clones reportedly showed significant enrichment in matched ankylosing spondylitis synovial fluid. It appeared that ankylosing spondylitis blood was characterized by a TCR beta motif of several highly homologous variants.

The CDR3 runs to 15 residues. Trimming removed 3 bases from V and 9 bases from J; junction bases left unmatched: 8. TCRdb fed the 5' RACE reads into MiXCR, producing one record per CDR3 protein. Of 200,000 or so distinct CDR3 sequences detected, approximately 13% appear once; the ten largest clones hold approximately 10%. A remark on this clonotype: Antigen: not known.

What was sequenced was blood, either unsorted or a sorted T cell fraction (not recorded which). The chain has TRBV12-3 or TRBV12-4 and TRBJ1-6, with TRBD1 identical over 7 bases. This TCR came from a female donor with ankylosing spondylitis or in good health (not recorded which). The CDR3 here is CASSFATGSGSPLHF. The CDR3, as DNA: TGTGCCAGCAGTTTTGCGACAGGGAGTGGTTCACCCCTCCACTTT.